What follows describes a single T cell receptor beta chain. The sample belongs to a study of shared clonotypes between healthy human individuals. Naive CD8 cells comprised CD45RO-negative, CCR7-positively selected cells, excluding terminally differentiated effector memory CD45RA+ cells. Sequencing was performed with immunoSEQ multiplex PCR; in TCRdb, only in-frame clones are kept and a portion is missing. The sample shows about 2,200,000 clones, 90% to 95% of them seen only once. V dropped 0 bases and J dropped 8 bases, with 19 bases sitting between them. The length of the CDR3 is 16 residues. The germline V gene has CDR1 MNHEY and CDR2 SMNVEV (reference sequence).

This TCR was sampled from a man aged 18 to 29 in good health. Some clones in this sample may be carry-over from other donors' samples. The chain is built from TRBV27 and TRBJ1-2, with D uncertain. Sequenced sample: naive CD8+ T cells from PBMCs. CDR3 nucleotide sequence: TGTGCCAGCAGTTTATCGGCAGCCTTCTTACCGGGGGGCTACACCTTC. This codes for CASSLSAAFLPGGYTF.